The TCR beta chain described here comes from a study of blood T cell repertoires in COVID-19. Whole-study context: Donors in the United States, Italy and Spain gave samples during acute or convalescent COVID-19. Sample material is recorded as cDNA or gDNA derived from T cells, B-cell-depleted T cells, or PBMCs.

CDR3 length equals 14 residues. Germline CDR1 is SNHLY and CDR2 is FYNNEI. Trimming removed 6 bases from V and 1 base from J, with 12 bases in between. In the original analysis: From reference gene primer amplification, estimates of nucleated cell counts were derived. Repertoires were generated with immunoSEQ multiplex PCR, while TCRdb's copy carries only in-frame clones and drops some. V and J calls plus clone size are reproduced from that table; the DNA served to infer D and trimming. This table has tens of thousands of clones, less than 85% appearing once. Sequencing was performed on peripheral blood. This TCR came from a woman of 80 years or more with acute or convalescent COVID-19. V gene TRBV2 combines with J gene TRBJ2-5, with D possibly being TRBD1 (6 bases). CDR3 in DNA: TGTGCCAGCAGAAACAGGGAACGCCAAGAGACCCAGTACTTC. It specifies CASRNRERQETQYF.